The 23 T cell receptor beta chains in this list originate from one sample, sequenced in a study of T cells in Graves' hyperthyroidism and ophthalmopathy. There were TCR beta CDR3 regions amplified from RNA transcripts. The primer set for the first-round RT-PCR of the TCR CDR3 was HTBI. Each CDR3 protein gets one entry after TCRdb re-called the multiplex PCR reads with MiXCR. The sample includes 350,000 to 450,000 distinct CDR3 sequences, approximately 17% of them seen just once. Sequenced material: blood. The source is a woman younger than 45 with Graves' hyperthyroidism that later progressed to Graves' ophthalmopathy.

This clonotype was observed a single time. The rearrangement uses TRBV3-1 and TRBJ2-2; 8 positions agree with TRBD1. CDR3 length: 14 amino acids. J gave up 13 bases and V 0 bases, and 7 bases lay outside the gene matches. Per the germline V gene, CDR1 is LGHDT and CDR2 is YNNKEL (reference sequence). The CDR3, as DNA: TGTGCCAGCAGCCAAGATGGCAGGGGGCGCAGGCTGTTTTTT. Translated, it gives CASSQDGRGRRLFF.

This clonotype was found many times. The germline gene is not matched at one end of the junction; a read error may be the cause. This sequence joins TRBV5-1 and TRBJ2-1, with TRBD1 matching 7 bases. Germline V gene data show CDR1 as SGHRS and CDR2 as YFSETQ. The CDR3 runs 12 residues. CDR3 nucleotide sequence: TGTGCCAGCAGCCTACAGGGGAATGAGCAGTTCTTC. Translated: CASSLQGNEQFF.

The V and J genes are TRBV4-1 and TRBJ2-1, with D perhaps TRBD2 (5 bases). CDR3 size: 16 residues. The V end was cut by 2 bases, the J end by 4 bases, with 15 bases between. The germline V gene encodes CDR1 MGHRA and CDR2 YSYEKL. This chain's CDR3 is CASSQSPGRLYNEQFF. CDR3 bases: TGCGCCAGCAGCCAATCCCCGGGAAGGCTATACAATGAGCAGTTCTTC.

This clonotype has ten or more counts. The CDR3 region has the DNA TGTGCCAGCAGTCCGAGGACAGGGCTCGGTGACGAGCAGTACTTC. This gives the protein CASSPRTGLGDEQYF. J is TRBJ2-7 and V is TRBV28, with 8 bases aligning to TRBD1. This CDR3 spans 15 amino acids. Germline loops: CDR1 MDHEN, CDR2 SYDVKM. After removal of 5 bases from V and 5 bases from J, the junction contained 11 bases not matched to a gene. The full variable domain, its missing parts supplied by reference TRBV28 and TRBJ2-7, is DVKVTQSSRYLVKRTGEKVFLECVQDMDHENMFWYRQDPGLGLRLIYFSYDVKMKEKGDIPEGYSVSREKKERFSLILESASTNQTSMYLCASSPRTGLGDEQYFGPGTRLTVT.

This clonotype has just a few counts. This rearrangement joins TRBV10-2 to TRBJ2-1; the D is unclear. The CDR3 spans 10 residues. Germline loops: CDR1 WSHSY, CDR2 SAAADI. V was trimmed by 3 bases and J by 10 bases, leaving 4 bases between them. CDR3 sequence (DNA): TGCGCCAGCAGTGAAGGCGAGCAGTTCTTC. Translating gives CASSEGEQFF.

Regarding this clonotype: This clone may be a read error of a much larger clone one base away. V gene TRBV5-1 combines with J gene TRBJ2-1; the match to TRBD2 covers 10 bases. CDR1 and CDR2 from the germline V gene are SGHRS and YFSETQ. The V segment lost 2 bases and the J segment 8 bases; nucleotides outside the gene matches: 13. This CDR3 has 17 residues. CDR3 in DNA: TGCGCCAGCAGCTTCCCCCTTAGCGGGGGGTTCTCGGATGAGCAGTTCTTC. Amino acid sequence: CASSFPLSGGFSDEQFF.

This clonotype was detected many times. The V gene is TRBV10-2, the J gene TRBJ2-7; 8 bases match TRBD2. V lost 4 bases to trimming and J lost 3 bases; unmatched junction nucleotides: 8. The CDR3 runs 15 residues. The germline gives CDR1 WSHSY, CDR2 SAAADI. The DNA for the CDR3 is TGCGCCAGCAGTGGGCGGGGGGACTCGTTCTACGAGCAGTACTTC. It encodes CASSGRGDSFYEQYF.

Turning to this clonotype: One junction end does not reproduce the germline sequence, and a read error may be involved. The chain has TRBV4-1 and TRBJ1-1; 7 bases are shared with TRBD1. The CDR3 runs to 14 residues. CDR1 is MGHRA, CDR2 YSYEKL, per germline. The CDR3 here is CASQGGPSNTESFF. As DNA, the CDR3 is TGCGCCAGCCAAGGGGGCCCGTCGAACACTGAATCTTTCTTT.

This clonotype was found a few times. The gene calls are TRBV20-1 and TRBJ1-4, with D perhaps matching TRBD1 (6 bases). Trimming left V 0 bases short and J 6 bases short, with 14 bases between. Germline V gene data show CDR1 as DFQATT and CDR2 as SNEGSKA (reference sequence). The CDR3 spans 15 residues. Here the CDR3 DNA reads TGCAGTGCTAGAGATACGGGGGGCCCGGATGAAAAACTGTTTTTT. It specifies CSARDTGGPDEKLFF.

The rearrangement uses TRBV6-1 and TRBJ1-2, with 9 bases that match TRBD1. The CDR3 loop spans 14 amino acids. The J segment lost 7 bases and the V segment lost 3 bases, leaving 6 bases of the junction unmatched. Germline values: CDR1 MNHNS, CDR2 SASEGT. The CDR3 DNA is TGTGCCAGCAGTGACCACGGGACAGGGAGTGGCTACACCTTC. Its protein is CASSDHGTGSGYTF.

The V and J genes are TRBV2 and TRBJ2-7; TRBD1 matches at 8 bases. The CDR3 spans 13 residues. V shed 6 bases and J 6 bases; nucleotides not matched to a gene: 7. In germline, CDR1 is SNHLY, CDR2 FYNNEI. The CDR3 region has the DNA TGTGCCAGCAGCGTGGACAGGGCGGCCGAGCAGTACTTC. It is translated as CASSVDRAAEQYF.

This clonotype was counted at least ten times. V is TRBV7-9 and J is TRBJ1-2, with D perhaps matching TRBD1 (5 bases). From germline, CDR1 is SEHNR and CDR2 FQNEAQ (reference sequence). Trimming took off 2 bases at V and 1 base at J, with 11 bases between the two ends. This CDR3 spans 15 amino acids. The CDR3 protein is CASSLTQGDNYGYTF. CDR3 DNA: TGTGCCAGCAGCTTAACGCAGGGTGATAACTATGGCTACACCTTC.

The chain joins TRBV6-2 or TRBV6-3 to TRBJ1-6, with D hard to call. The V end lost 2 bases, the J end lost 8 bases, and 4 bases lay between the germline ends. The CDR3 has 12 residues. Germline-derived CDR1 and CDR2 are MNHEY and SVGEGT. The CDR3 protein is CASSYIDSPLHF. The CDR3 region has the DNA TGTGCCAGCAGTTACATCGATTCACCCCTCCACTTT.

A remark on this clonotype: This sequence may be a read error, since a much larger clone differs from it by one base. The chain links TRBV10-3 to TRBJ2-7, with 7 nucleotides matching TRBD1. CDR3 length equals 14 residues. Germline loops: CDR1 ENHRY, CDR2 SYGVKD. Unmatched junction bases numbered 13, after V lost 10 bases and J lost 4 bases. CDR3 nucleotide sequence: TGTGCCAGTAAGCGTGACCCAGGGGGATACGAGCAGTACTTC. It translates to CASKRDPGGYEQYF.

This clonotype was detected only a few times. CDR3 amino acids: CASSPHRGGRQETQYF. The CDR3 DNA reads as TGTGCCAGCAGTCCCCACCGGGGGGGCAGACAAGAGACCCAGTACTTC. This chain uses TRBV27 with TRBJ2-5; TRBD2 aligns across 8 bases. This CDR3 has 16 residues. Trimming at V came to 5 bases and at J to 2 bases, leaving 10 bases not matched to a gene. Germline values: CDR1 MNHEY, CDR2 SMNVEV (reference sequence).

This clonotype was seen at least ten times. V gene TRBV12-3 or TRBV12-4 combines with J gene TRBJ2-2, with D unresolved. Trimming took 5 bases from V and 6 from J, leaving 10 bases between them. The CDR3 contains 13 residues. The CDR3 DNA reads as TGTGCCAGCAGTACCCTCTTCTCCGGGGAGCTGTTTTTT. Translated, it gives CASSTLFSGELFF.

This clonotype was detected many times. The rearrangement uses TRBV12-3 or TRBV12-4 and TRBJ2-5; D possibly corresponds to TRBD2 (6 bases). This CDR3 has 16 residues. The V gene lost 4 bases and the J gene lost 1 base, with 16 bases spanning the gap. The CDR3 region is CASSSPWGEIQETQYF. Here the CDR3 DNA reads TGTGCCAGCAGTTCCCCTTGGGGGGAAATCCAAGAGACCCAGTACTTC.

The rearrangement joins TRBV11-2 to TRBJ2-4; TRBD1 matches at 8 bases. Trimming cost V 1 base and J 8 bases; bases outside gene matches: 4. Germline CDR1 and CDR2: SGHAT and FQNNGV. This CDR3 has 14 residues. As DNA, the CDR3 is TGTGCCAGCAGCTTAGGGCAGGGGGCACACATTCAGTACTTC. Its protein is CASSLGQGAHIQYF.

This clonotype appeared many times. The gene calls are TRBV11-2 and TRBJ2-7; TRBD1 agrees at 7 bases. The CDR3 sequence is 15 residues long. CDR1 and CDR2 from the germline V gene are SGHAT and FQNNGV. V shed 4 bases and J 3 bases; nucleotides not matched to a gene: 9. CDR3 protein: CASSSLRDRSYEQYF. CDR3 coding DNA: TGTGCCAGCAGCTCCCTCCGGGACAGAAGCTACGAGCAGTACTTC.

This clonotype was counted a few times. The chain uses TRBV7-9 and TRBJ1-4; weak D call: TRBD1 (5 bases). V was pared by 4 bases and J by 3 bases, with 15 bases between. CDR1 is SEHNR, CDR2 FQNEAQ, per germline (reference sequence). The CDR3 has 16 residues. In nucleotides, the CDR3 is TGTGCCAGCAGCTCACCTCTAGAGGGGCCTAATGAAAAACTGTTTTTT. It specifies CASSSPLEGPNEKLFF. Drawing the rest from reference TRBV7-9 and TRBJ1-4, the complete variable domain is DTGVSQNPRHKITKRGQNVTFRCDPISEHNRLYWYRQTLGQGPEFLTYFQNEAQLEKSRLLSDRFSAERPKGSFSTLEIQRTEQGDSAMYLCASSSPLEGPNEKLFFGSGTQLSVL.

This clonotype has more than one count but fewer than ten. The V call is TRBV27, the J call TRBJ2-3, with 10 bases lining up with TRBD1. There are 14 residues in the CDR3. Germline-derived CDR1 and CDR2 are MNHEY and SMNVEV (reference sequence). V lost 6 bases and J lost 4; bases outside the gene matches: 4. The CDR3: CASRVTGGADTQYF. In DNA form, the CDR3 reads TGTGCCAGCAGGGTGACAGGGGGCGCAGATACGCAGTATTTT.

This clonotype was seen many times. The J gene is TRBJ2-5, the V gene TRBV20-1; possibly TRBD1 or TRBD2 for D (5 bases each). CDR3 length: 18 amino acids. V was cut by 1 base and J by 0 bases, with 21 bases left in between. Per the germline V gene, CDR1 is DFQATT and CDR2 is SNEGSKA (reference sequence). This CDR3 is CSARVSGADRPYQETQYF. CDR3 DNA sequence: TGCAGTGCTAGAGTTTCCGGGGCGGACCGTCCGTACCAAGAGACCCAGTACTTC.

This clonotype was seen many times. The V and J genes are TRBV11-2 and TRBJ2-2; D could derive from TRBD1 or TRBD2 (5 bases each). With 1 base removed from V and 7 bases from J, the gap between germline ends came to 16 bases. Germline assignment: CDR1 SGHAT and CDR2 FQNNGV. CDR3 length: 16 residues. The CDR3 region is CASSLVLPGTSGELFF. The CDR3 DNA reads TGTGCCAGCAGCTTAGTTTTACCGGGGACGAGCGGGGAGCTGTTTTTT.